A selection of T cell receptor beta chains follows, all from one sample in a study of T cell responses to AZD1222 COVID-19 vaccine. Some clones are missing from TCRdb's copy, which holds only in-frame ones; the method was immunoSEQ multiplex PCR. This sample has approximately 120,000 clones, with more than 80% found just once. Material: peripheral blood, obtained on day 0 of AZD1222 vaccination. Receptors originate from an adult in good health. The CDR3 runs from the conserved cysteine through the conserved F or W. A D gene is named only where the DNA matches it firmly. Clone size is shown for a subset of rows, as once, few, many or a class of expanded clone.

clone_size,v_call,j_call,d_call,cdr3_nt,cdr3_aa
.,TRBV9,TRBJ2-5,.,TGTGCCAGCAGCGTAGGCAGCGCGACGGGGACCCAGTACTTC,CASSVGSATGTQYF
.,TRBV25-1,TRBJ1-5,TRBD1,TGTGCCAGCAGTGGACAGGGGTCTCAGCCCCAGCATTTT,CASSGQGSQPQHF
.,TRBV19,TRBJ1-4,TRBD1,TGTGCCAGTAGTAGGGCGACAGGGGCATTTGGTGAAAAACTGTTTTTT,CASSRATGAFGEKLFF
.,TRBV9,TRBJ2-7,.,TGTGCCAGCAGCCCAGGGTCTGGGATCGAGCAGTACTTC,CASSPGSGIEQYF
.,TRBV11-2,TRBJ1-1,.,TGTGCCAGCAGGAGGTCAGGGAGCACTGAAGCTTTCTTT,CASRRSGSTEAFF
.,TRBV19,TRBJ1-5,.,TGTGCCAGTAGTGGCAGTAGCTCTCATCAGCCCCAGCATTTT,CASSGSSSHQPQHF
.,TRBV28,TRBJ2-1,.,TGTGCCAGCAGTTTTGGTGGCCGAGGTTCCTACAATGAGCAGTTCTTC,CASSFGGRGSYNEQFF
.,TRBV7-8,TRBJ1-6,.,TGTGCCAGCAGCCCGGGGGCTTCACCCCTCCACTTT,CASSPGASPLHF
.,TRBV5-4,TRBJ2-1,TRBD2,TGTGCCAGCAGCGTAGGGTCTAGCGGCTACAATGAGCAGTTCTTC,CASSVGSSGYNEQFF
.,TRBV6-5,TRBJ2-2,TRBD1,TGTGCCAGCAGACAGCCCACAGGGGACACCGGGGAGCTGTTTTTT,CASRQPTGDTGELFF
.,TRBV7-8,TRBJ2-1,.,TGTGCCAGCAGCTTAGACGGTAGCTCCTACAATGAGCAGTTCTTC,CASSLDGSSYNEQFF
.,TRBV28,TRBJ1-1,.,TGTGCCAGCAGTTTATTGTCAGGGAGTTGGACTGAAGCTTTCTTT,CASSLLSGSWTEAFF
.,TRBV5-5,TRBJ1-1,.,TGTGCCAGCAGCATGAACTTTGAATCTGAAGCTTTCTTT,CASSMNFESEAFF
.,TRBV14,TRBJ1-3,.,TGTGCCAGCAGCGAAGGGGGTGGAAACACCATATATTTT,CASSEGGGNTIYF
.,TRBV3-1/TRBV3-2,TRBJ2-2,TRBD2,TGTGCCAGCAGCCTGGGACCAGCGGGGACCGGGGAGCTGTTTTTT,CASSLGPAGTGELFF
.,TRBV20-1,TRBJ2-7,.,TGCAGTGCTAGTAACCCAACCGGCTCTCTCTACGAGCAGTACTTC,CSASNPTGSLYEQYF
once,TRBV10-3,TRBJ2-3,TRBD1,TGTGCCACACAGGGGTTCACTACCGCTAGCACAGATACGCAGTATTTT,CATQGFTTASTDTQYF
.,TRBV11-2,TRBJ2-1,TRBD2,TGTGCCAGCCGACGGGGGGAGCGAATCAATGAGCAGTTCTTC,CASRRGERINEQFF
.,TRBV6-6,TRBJ1-1,TRBD1,TGTGCCAGCAGTGCCTCAGGGGGCGCAGCTTTCTTT,CASSASGGAAFF
.,TRBV5-1,TRBJ1-2,TRBD1,TGCGCCAGCAGCTCCAAACAGGGGGAGAGTGGCTACACCTTC,CASSSKQGESGYTF
.,TRBV28,TRBJ2-7,.,TGTGCCAGCAGGGGGCGTGGATACGAGCAGTACTTC,CASRGRGYEQYF
.,TRBV6-5,TRBJ2-3,TRBD1,TGTGCCAGCGGGACAGGCGAATTCACAGATACGCAGTATTTT,CASGTGEFTDTQYF
once,TRBV7-2,TRBJ2-1,.,TGTGCCAGCAGCTACGAGACAGGCTCCTACAATGAGCAGTTCTTC,CASSYETGSYNEQFF
.,TRBV19,TRBJ2-5,.,TGTGCCAGTAGTATTTCCCCCGGGACAAAGGGGGAGACCCAGTACTTC,CASSISPGTKGETQYF
.,TRBV7-8,TRBJ2-6,.,TGTGCCAGCAGCTTAGGGCGGTCTGGGGCCAACGTCCTGACTTTC,CASSLGRSGANVLTF
.,TRBV5-4,TRBJ1-4,.,TGTGCCAGCAGCTCCAGGCTTAATGAAAAACTGTTTTTT,CASSSRLNEKLFF
.,TRBV15,TRBJ1-4,TRBD1,TGTGCCACCAGCAGACAGGGGGAGTATCAAAAACTGTTTTTT,CATSRQGEYQKLFF
.,TRBV5-1,TRBJ1-3,.,TGCGCCAGTTCTTTGGGAAGATTCTCTGGAAACACCATATATTTT,CASSLGRFSGNTIYF
.,TRBV11-3,TRBJ1-1,.,TGTGCCAGCAGCCCGGGCAGTTCGAACACTGAAGCTTTCTTT,CASSPGSSNTEAFF
.,TRBV30,TRBJ2-7,TRBD1,TGTGCCTGGAGTGGAAAGGGACAGGAGGTTTACGAGCAGTACTTC,CAWSGKGQEVYEQYF
few,TRBV9,TRBJ2-1,.,TGTGCCAGCAGCGTCGGAGGGGGGAATGAGCAGTTCTTC,CASSVGGGNEQFF
.,TRBV19,TRBJ1-1,TRBD1,TGTGCCAGCGGACAGGGGGCGAGAACTGAAGCTTTCTTT,CASGQGARTEAFF
.,TRBV27,TRBJ2-1,TRBD2,TGTGCCAGCAGTTCCGCCCTAGCGGGTTACAATGAGCAGTTCTTC,CASSSALAGYNEQFF
once,TRBV5-1,TRBJ2-3,.,TGCGCCAGCAGCTTGGTCTCTAGTATTCCCACAGATACGCAGTATTTT,CASSLVSSIPTDTQYF
.,TRBV5-1,TRBJ1-1,.,TGCGCCAGCTCCGCGGGCCCTTCTAACACTGAAGCTTTCTTT,CASSAGPSNTEAFF
.,TRBV6-6,TRBJ2-1,.,TGTGCCAGCAGTTACGAGCAGGAGAGCCCCTACAATGAGCAGTTCTTC,CASSYEQESPYNEQFF
.,TRBV18,TRBJ1-3,TRBD1,TGTGCCAGCTCGTCCACAGGGGGCGAGGACACCATATATTTT,CASSSTGGEDTIYF
.,TRBV5-6,TRBJ2-1,TRBD1,TGTGCCAGCAGCTTCGGACAGGGGCTTCGGAATGAGCAGTTCTTC,CASSFGQGLRNEQFF
.,TRBV4-2,TRBJ2-3,TRBD2,TGTGCCAGCAGCCATACTAGCGGGGCTAGCACAGATACGCAGTATTTT,CASSHTSGASTDTQYF
.,TRBV6-1,TRBJ1-2,.,TGTGCCAGCAGTGAAGCGCGTGCGAGAGGCGGGGGGCATGGCTACACCTTC,CASSEARARGGGHGYTF
once,TRBV27,TRBJ2-1,TRBD1,TGTGCCAGCAGTCATCGACAGGGGCGTTTTAAGGATGAGCAGTTCTTC,CASSHRQGRFKDEQFF
once,TRBV19,TRBJ2-7,.,TGTGCCAGTAGTCATCCCTCCTCCTACGAGCAGTACTTC,CASSHPSSYEQYF
.,TRBV5-1,TRBJ1-1,.,TGCGCCAGCAGCCGGGAGGTGGGAGGCGGCACTGAAGCTTTCTTT,CASSREVGGGTEAFF
few,TRBV4-2,TRBJ2-3,.,TGTGCCAGCAGCCAAGAGCCCGATACGCAGTATTTT,CASSQEPDTQYF
.,TRBV30,TRBJ1-1,.,TGTGCCTGGAGTGTAAGGTCAGCCACTGAAGCTTTCTTT,CAWSVRSATEAFF
.,TRBV12-3/TRBV12-4,TRBJ2-1,.,TGTGCCAGCAGCAGACTAGAAAATGAGCAGTTCTTC,CASSRLENEQFF
.,TRBV15,TRBJ1-1,.,TGTGCCACCAGCACCCTCCTAAGCACTGAAGCTTTCTTT,CATSTLLSTEAFF
.,TRBV18,TRBJ2-3,.,TGTGCCAGCTCCCCTTTTCTGGCGGCAGATACGCAGTATTTT,CASSPFLAADTQYF
.,TRBV5-6,TRBJ2-7,.,TGTGCCAGCAGCTTGGGGGACGGTACCTACGAGCAGTACTTC,CASSLGDGTYEQYF
.,TRBV11-2,TRBJ2-1,.,TGTGCCAGCAGCCAGTTGGGGGGTTACAATGAGCAGTTCTTC,CASSQLGGYNEQFF
.,TRBV7-3,TRBJ1-1,.,TGTGCCAGCAGCTTAACTATATCAGGAAGGACTGAAGCTTTCTTT,CASSLTISGRTEAFF
.,TRBV5-1,TRBJ2-1,TRBD2,TGCGCCAGCAGCTTAGGGACTAGCGGGGGCCCATACAATGAGCAGTTCTTC,CASSLGTSGGPYNEQFF
.,TRBV21-1,TRBJ2-7,.,TGTGCCAGCAGCAATCCCGATGGGTCGGGAGAGGTTATCGACGAGCAGTACTTC,CASSNPDGSGEVIDEQYF